This T cell receptor (beta chain) is drawn from a study of beta chain features in type 1 diabetes. Regarding the study as a whole: The study found that naive, central memory and Treg TCRB repertoires appeared more similar in patients than in healthy donors. Shorter TCRB CDR3s, moderately but significantly so, were found in Type 1 diabetes patients in all four CD4+ subsets.

About this clone itself: No antigen is known for it.

All of the isolated RNA was reverse transcribed, so expressed TCRB transcripts were sequenced. Generated by immunoSEQ multiplex PCR, the TCRdb table keeps only in-frame clones and is missing some. The sample holds some 290,000 clones, roughly 24% seen once. Sequencing was done on a sample of naive CD4+ T cells from blood. The receptor was isolated from a young woman with type 1 diabetes.

CDR3 amino acids: CSVRQGVFHNTQYF. CDR3 DNA: TGCAGCGTTAGACAGGGAGTTTTCCACAATACGCAGTATTTT. The chain combines TRBV29-1 with TRBJ2-3; 7 positions match TRBD1. Germline loops: CDR1 SQVTM, CDR2 ANQGSEA. The J segment lost 7 bases and the V segment lost 5 bases, leaving 12 bases of the junction unmatched. The CDR3 has 14 amino acids.